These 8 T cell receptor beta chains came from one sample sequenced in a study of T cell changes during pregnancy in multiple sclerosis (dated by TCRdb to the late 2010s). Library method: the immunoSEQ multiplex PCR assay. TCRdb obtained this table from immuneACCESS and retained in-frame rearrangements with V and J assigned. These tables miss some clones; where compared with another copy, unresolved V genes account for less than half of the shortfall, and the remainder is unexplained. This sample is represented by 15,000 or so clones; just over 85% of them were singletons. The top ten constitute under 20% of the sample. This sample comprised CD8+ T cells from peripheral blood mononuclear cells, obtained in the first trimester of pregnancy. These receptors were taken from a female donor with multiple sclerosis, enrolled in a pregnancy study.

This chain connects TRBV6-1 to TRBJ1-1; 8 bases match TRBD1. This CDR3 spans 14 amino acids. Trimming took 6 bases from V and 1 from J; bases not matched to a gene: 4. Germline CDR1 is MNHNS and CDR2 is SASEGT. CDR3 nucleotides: TGTGCCAGCAGAGAGACAGGGGAGAACACTGAAGCTTTCTTT. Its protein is CASRETGENTEAFF.

The DNA of the CDR3 is TGTGCCAGCAGCCAAGGCGGGACTGGCTACACCTTC. Protein sequence: CASSQGGTGYTF. This rearrangement joins TRBV14 to TRBJ1-2, with a tentative D call TRBD1 (5 bases). Germline assignment: CDR1 SGHDN and CDR2 FVKESK. V dropped 1 base and J dropped 7 bases, with 7 bases sitting between them. This CDR3 comprises 12 residues.

The CDR3 loop is CASRRVFRANVLTF. The CDR3 DNA reads TGTGCCAGCAGGAGGGTCTTTCGGGCCAACGTCCTGACTTTC. J is TRBJ2-6 and V is TRBV2; a possible D gene is TRBD2 (5 bases). Trimming stripped 6 bases from V and 5 bases from J, with 11 bases between. From germline, CDR1 is SNHLY and CDR2 FYNNEI. The CDR3 has 14 residues.

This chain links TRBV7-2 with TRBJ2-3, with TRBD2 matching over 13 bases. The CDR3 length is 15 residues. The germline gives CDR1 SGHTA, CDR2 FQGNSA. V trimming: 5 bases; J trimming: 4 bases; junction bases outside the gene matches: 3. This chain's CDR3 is CASSPTSGGADTQYF. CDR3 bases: TGTGCCAGCAGCCCCACTAGCGGGGGGGCAGATACGCAGTATTTT.

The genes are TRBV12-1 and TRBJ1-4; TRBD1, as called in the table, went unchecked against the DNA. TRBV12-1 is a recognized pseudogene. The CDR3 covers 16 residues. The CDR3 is CASSSEQGRTNEKLFF. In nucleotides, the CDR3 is TGTGCCAGCAGCTCAGAACAGGGAAGGACTAATGAAAAACTGTTTTTT.

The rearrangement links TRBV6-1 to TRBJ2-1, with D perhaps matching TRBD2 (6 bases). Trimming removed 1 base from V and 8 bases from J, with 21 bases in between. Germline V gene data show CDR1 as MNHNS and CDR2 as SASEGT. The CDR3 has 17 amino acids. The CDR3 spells CASSEEGGRDWEDEQFF. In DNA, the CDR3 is TGTGCCAGCAGTGAAGAAGGAGGGCGGGACTGGGAAGATGAGCAGTTCTTC.

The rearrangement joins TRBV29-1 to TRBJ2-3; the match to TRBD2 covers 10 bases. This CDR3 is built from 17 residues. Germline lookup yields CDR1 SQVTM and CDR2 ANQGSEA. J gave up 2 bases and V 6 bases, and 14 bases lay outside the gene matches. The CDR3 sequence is CSVNLAGARPSTDTQYF. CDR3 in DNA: TGCAGCGTCAACCTAGCGGGGGCCCGACCCTCCACAGATACGCAGTATTTT.

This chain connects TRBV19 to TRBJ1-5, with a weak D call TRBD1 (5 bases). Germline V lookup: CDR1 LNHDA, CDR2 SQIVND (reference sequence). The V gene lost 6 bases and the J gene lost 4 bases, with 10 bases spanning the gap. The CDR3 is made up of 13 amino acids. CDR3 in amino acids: CASSIGGNQPQHF. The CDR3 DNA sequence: TGTGCCAGTAGCATTGGGGGGAATCAGCCCCAGCATTTT.